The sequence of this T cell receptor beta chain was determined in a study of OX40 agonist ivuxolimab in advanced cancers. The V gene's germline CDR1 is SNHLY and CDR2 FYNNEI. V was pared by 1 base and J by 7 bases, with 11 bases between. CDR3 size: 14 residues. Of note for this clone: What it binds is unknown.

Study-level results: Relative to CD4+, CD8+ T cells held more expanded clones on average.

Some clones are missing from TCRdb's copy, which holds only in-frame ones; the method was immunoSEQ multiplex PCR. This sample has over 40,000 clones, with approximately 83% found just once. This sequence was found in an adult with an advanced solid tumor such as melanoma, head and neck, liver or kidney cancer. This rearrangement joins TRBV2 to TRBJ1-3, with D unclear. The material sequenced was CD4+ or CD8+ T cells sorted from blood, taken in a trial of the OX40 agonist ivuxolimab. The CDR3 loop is CASSEGGPGNTIYF. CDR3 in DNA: TGTGCCAGCAGTGAAGGCGGTCCGGGCAACACCATATATTTT.